This entry describes one T cell receptor beta chain. Its matching antigen is unknown. This sample is part of a study of T cell responses to AZD1222 COVID-19 vaccine. Here immunoSEQ multiplex PCR was the method, and the copy in TCRdb shows in-frame clones only, minus some. Counted here are 200,000 to 250,000 clones, roughly 94% occurring once; the ten biggest clones make up approximately 1.5%. The study, taken as a whole, reports: The sample set comprised mostly white British donors with more females, and clonal diversity was possibly underestimated. At 160-218 and 743-854, vaccine-associated CD4 TCRs were dominant, and they spanned spike.

Germline values: CDR1 MNHEY, CDR2 SMNVEV (reference sequence). J lost 2 bases, V lost 4 bases, and 6 bases had no gene match. The CDR3 spans 15 residues. The genes are TRBV27 and TRBJ2-7; TRBD1 aligns across 9 bases. The sample in question was peripheral blood, obtained 28 days after the second dose of the MenACWY control vaccine. The TCR sequence derives from an adult who received the MenACWY meningococcal vaccine as a control. In nucleotides, the CDR3 is TGTGCCAGCAGTTGGGGGGGACAGGGTCCCTACGAGCAGTACTTC. Translating gives CASSWGGQGPYEQYF.